The 10 T cell receptor beta chains reported below all come from one sample, sequenced in a study of OX40 agonist ivuxolimab in advanced cancers. Library preparation was by the immunoSEQ multiplex PCR assay. TCRdb holds this immuneACCESS table with in-frame rearrangements only. Some clones are missing; in checked studies, unresolved V genes explain under half, and the rest has no known cause. In this sample the table shows about 83,000 clones, 75% to 95% of which occur a single time. In total, the top ten clones hold under 8.5% of the sample. This specimen consisted of CD4+ or CD8+ T cells sorted from blood, obtained in a trial of the OX40 agonist ivuxolimab. The origin of the receptors is an adult with an advanced solid tumor such as melanoma, head and neck, liver or kidney cancer.

V and J are TRBV28 and TRBJ1-6, with D unclear. Trimming stripped 4 bases from V and 11 bases from J, with 21 bases between. Germline loops: CDR1 MDHEN, CDR2 SYDVKM. This CDR3 has 16 residues. CDR3 region: CASSSPFWLNSTPLHF. The CDR3, as DNA: TGTGCCAGCAGTTCCCCATTTTGGCTAAATTCAACACCCCTCCACTTT.

The CDR3 here is CASDRLAGDQDTQYF. The CDR3 DNA sequence: TGTGCCAGCGACCGTTTAGCGGGAGATCAAGATACGCAGTATTTT. The genes are TRBV7-2 and TRBJ2-3; 9 bases line up with TRBD2. From germline, CDR1 is SGHTA and CDR2 FQGNSA. The CDR3 sequence is 15 residues long. J was trimmed by 5 bases and V by 8 bases; bases with no gene match: 11. Full variable domain (rest looked up from reference TRBV7-2 and TRBJ2-3): GAGVSQSPSNKVTEKGKDVELRCDPISGHTALYWYRQSLGQGLEFLIYFQGNSAPDKSGLPSDRFSAERTGGSVSTLTIQRTQQEDSAVYLCASDRLAGDQDTQYFGPGTRLTVL.

The chain has TRBV6-5 and TRBJ2-5; the D is unclear. The CDR3 contains 16 residues. Germline CDR1 and CDR2: MNHEY and SVGAGI. V lost 0 bases, J lost 2 bases, and 13 bases lay in between. CDR3 protein: CASSYSHSTAQETQYF. Here the CDR3 DNA reads TGTGCCAGCAGTTACTCGCATTCTACAGCTCAAGAGACCCAGTACTTC.

The V gene is TRBV19, the J gene TRBJ2-1; D possibly matches TRBD1 or TRBD2 (5 bases each). V dropped 9 bases and J dropped 11 bases, with 23 bases sitting between them. Per germline, CDR1 LNHDA and CDR2 SQIVND (reference sequence). The CDR3 is made up of 14 amino acids. The CDR3 reads CASRDPAWGRKQFF. CDR3 nucleotide sequence: TGTGCCAGCCGGGACCCCGCGTGGGGCCGCAAGCAGTTCTTC.

This chain links TRBV29-1 with TRBJ1-2; D gene ambiguous. Trimming pared 7 bases from V and 8 bases from J, leaving 14 bases between. CDR3 length: 11 amino acids. Germline-derived CDR1 and CDR2 are SQVTM and ANQGSEA. In DNA form, the CDR3 reads TGCAGCGCCTTACTCGGGAGGGGCTACACCTTC. Amino acids: CSALLGRGYTF.

J is TRBJ2-7 and V is TRBV28; 10 positions agree with TRBD1. The germline gives CDR1 MDHEN, CDR2 SYDVKM. The V and J ends lost 3 bases and 6 bases, in that order; junction bases with no gene match: 8. This CDR3 comprises 15 residues. The CDR3 region has the DNA TGTGCCAGCAGTTTTCCGGGACAGGGGAGCCCCGAGCAGTACTTC. Its translation: CASSFPGQGSPEQYF. The full variable domain, its missing parts supplied by reference TRBV28 and TRBJ2-7, is DVKVTQSSRYLVKRTGEKVFLECVQDMDHENMFWYRQDPGLGLRLIYFSYDVKMKEKGDIPEGYSVSREKKERFSLILESASTNQTSMYLCASSFPGQGSPEQYFGPGTRLTVT.

As regards this clone: The sample holds other DNA sequences that translate to the same CDR3. V gene TRBV6-5 combines with J gene TRBJ2-5; no firm D call. Germline lookup yields CDR1 MNHEY and CDR2 SVGAGI. V lost 2 bases and J 5 bases, leaving 6 bases between the germline ends. This CDR3 region has 12 residues. The CDR3 here is CASSYPPETQYF. The CDR3 DNA sequence: TGTGCCAGCAGTTACCCCCCGGAGACCCAGTACTTC.

The rearrangement uses TRBV28 and TRBJ1-5, with 10 bases lining up with TRBD1. After removal of 5 bases from V and 4 bases from J, the junction contained 5 bases not matched to a gene. Germline values: CDR1 MDHEN, CDR2 SYDVKM. This CDR3 comprises 15 residues. CDR3 sequence: CASSQGTGVNQPQHF. DNA for the CDR3: TGTGCCAGCAGTCAGGGGACAGGGGTTAATCAGCCCCAGCATTTT.

This chain links TRBV29-1 with TRBJ1-2; D possibly corresponds to TRBD1 (5 bases). Trimming cost V 4 bases and J 9 bases, with 15 bases left between them. The CDR3 has 12 amino acids. CDR1 is SQVTM, CDR2 ANQGSEA, per germline. CDR3 sequence reads: CSVGGGASRYTF. In DNA, the CDR3 is TGCAGCGTTGGGGGAGGGGCTTCCCGCTACACCTTC.

The rearrangement joins TRBV28 to TRBJ2-5; D remains ambiguous. V was trimmed by 4 bases and J by 5 bases, leaving 14 bases between them. Per germline, CDR1 MDHEN and CDR2 SYDVKM. This CDR3 is 14 amino acids long. CDR3 nucleotide sequence: TGTGCCAGCAGTTATCGACGAGGCAGGGAGACCCAGTACTTC. Protein sequence: CASSYRRGRETQYF.